A selection of T cell receptor beta chains follows, all from one sample in a study of shared clonotypes between healthy human individuals. Data came from immunoSEQ multiplex PCR; TCRdb stores just in-frame clones and leaves some out. The repertoire includes over a million clones, more than 75% of them detected once, and 0.55% to 0.7% sits in the top ten. The material sequenced was memory CD4+ T cells from PBMCs. The source of these receptors is a young man in good health. Some clones in this sample may be carry-over from other donors' samples. Each CDR3 is given with its conserved first and last residue. The D gene is left open where the match is weak. Some rows mark clone size as missing; the rest say once, few, many or name a class of expanded clone.

-	TRBD2	TRBJ2-3	14	TRBV5-1	CASSLGLAADTQYF	TGCGCCAGCAGCTTGGGACTAGCAGCAGATACGCAGTATTTT
-	-	TRBJ1-2	13	TRBV25-1	CASGLSGLRGYTF	TGTGCCAGCGGATTAAGCGGGCTGAGAGGCTACACCTTC
-	-	TRBJ2-6	14	TRBV6-5	CASSYGFGANVLTF	TGTGCCAGCAGTTACGGGTTTGGGGCCAACGTCCTGACTTTC
few	-	TRBJ2-3	13	TRBV5-1	CASSSGDTDTQYF	TGCGCCAGCAGTTCCGGAGATACAGATACGCAGTATTTT
-	-	TRBJ2-7	11	TRBV20-1	CSARSNYEQYF	TGCAGTGCTAGGTCAAACTACGAGCAGTACTTC
-	-	TRBJ2-3	14	TRBV6-4	CASSSGPNTDTQYF	TGTGCCAGCAGTAGTGGCCCGAACACAGATACGCAGTATTTT
-	-	TRBJ2-1	16	TRBV4-3	CASSQDGTSLGNEQFF	TGCGCCAGCAGCCAAGACGGAACTAGCCTAGGGAATGAGCAGTTCTTC
-	-	TRBJ2-5	15	TRBV29-1	CSVEVGSPIQETQYF	TGCAGCGTTGAAGTTGGGTCACCTATTCAAGAGACCCAGTACTTC
-	-	TRBJ2-7	14	TRBV4-2	CASQISAALPEQYF	TGTGCCAGCCAGATATCCGCAGCCCTTCCCGAGCAGTACTTC
-	-	TRBJ2-1	14	TRBV30	CAWSVGTLGNEQFF	TGTGCCTGGAGTGTGGGGACCCTTGGCAATGAGCAGTTCTTC
-	TRBD2	TRBJ2-2	17	TRBV4-2	CASGLLTSGRAVGELFF	TGTGCCAGCGGCCTACTGACTAGCGGGAGGGCCGTCGGGGAGCTGTTTTTT
-	-	TRBJ1-1	14	TRBV9	CASSVVPTFAEAFF	TGTGCCAGCAGCGTAGTCCCCACATTCGCTGAAGCTTTCTTT
-	-	TRBJ2-3	12	TRBV30	CAWTTGTDTQYF	TGTGCCTGGACGACCGGGACAGATACGCAGTATTTT
-	-	TRBJ1-1	15	TRBV7-9	CASSLNLGRDAEAFF	TGTGCCAGCAGCTTAAATTTGGGCAGGGACGCCGAAGCTTTCTTT
-	-	TRBJ1-1	12	TRBV29-1	CSVKRNQGEAFF	TGCAGCGTTAAACGGAACCAGGGCGAAGCTTTCTTT
-	-	TRBJ1-3	15	TRBV19	CASSISGSSGNTIYF	TGTGCCAGTAGTATCTCCGGATCCTCTGGAAACACCATATATTTT
-	TRBD1	TRBJ1-1	12	TRBV2	CASSGTGGNAFF	TGTGCCAGCAGTGGCACAGGGGGCAACGCTTTCTTT
few	-	TRBJ2-4	13	TRBV4-1	CASSQDDSSRQYF	TGCGCCAGCAGCCAAGACGATTCGTCGCGTCAGTACTTC
-	TRBD2	TRBJ2-7	14	TRBV9	CASSVREGRGEQYF	TGTGCCAGCAGCGTACGGGAGGGCCGGGGCGAGCAGTACTTC
-	-	TRBJ1-3	14	TRBV6-5	CASTRGLSGNTIYF	TGTGCCAGCACACGAGGGCTCTCTGGAAACACCATATATTTT
-	-	TRBJ2-1	15	TRBV28	CASSTRWASYNEQFF	TGTGCCAGCAGCACCAGGTGGGCCTCCTACAATGAGCAGTTCTTC
few	-	TRBJ2-3	13	TRBV2	CASSEALRNTQYF	TGTGCCAGCAGTGAGGCGTTACGGAATACGCAGTATTTT
-	TRBD2	TRBJ2-7	13	TRBV29-1	CSVGSGSSYEQYF	TGCAGCGTTGGTAGCGGGTCTTCCTACGAGCAGTACTTC
-	-	TRBJ1-1	15	TRBV7-9	CASSQRKGRDGETFF	TGTGCCAGCAGCCAAAGGAAGGGGCGGGACGGCGAAACTTTCTTT
-	TRBD1	TRBJ1-2	15	TRBV5-1	CASSPGTGMDYGYTF	TGCGCCAGCAGCCCCGGGACAGGAATGGACTATGGCTACACCTTC
-	TRBD2	TRBJ2-2	18	TRBV2	CASSGGLRSGGNTGELFF	TGTGCCAGCAGTGGAGGACTGCGGAGCGGGGGAAACACCGGGGAGCTGTTTTTT
-	-	TRBJ2-3	15	TRBV19	CASRDYRGSTDTQYF	TGTGCCAGTAGGGACTACCGGGGGAGCACAGATACGCAGTATTTT
many	TRBD1	TRBJ1-1	14	TRBV29-1	CSVVGGQGSTEAFF	TGCAGCGTTGTGGGGGGACAGGGATCCACTGAAGCTTTCTTT
once	TRBD1	TRBJ2-7	14	TRBV28	CASNRGLGSAEQYF	TGTGCCAGCAACAGGGGGCTAGGGTCCGCCGAGCAGTACTTC
-	-	TRBJ2-5	14	TRBV9	CASSVVDSQETQYF	TGTGCCAGCAGCGTAGTGGACAGCCAAGAGACCCAGTACTTC
-	-	TRBJ2-5	15	TRBV10-3	CAISESGGGQETQYF	TGTGCCATCAGTGAGTCGGGTGGCGGCCAAGAGACCCAGTACTTC
once	-	TRBJ1-1	13	TRBV4-3	CASSQDRGGNAFF	TGCGCCAGCAGCCAAGATCGTGGAGGGAATGCTTTCTTT
-	TRBD2	TRBJ2-1	18	TRBV9	CASSAPTSGRAHGNEQFF	TGTGCCAGCAGCGCACCGACTAGCGGGAGGGCCCATGGCAATGAGCAGTTCTTC